Following are 23 T cell receptor beta chains from one sample sequenced in a study of blood T cell repertoires in COVID-19. Profiling relied on immunoSEQ multiplex PCR, and the TCRdb table lists in-frame clones only, not all of them. The sample contains fewer than 500,000 clones, around 88% of which appear only once. The sequencing input was peripheral blood. These receptor sequences come from a woman aged 30 to 39 with acute or convalescent COVID-19.

The chain employs TRBV4-1 and TRBJ2-7; 7 bases align to TRBD1. J was trimmed by 0 bases and V by 3 bases; bases with no gene match: 5. Germline CDR1 MGHRA, CDR2 YSYEKL. This CDR3 has 15 amino acids. CDR3 bases: TGCGCCAGCAGCCATGTCCGGGACAGCTCCTACGAGCAGTACTTC. Translation gives CASSHVRDSSYEQYF.

The chain combines TRBV20-1 with TRBJ2-7; 8 bases are shared with TRBD1. Germline assignment: CDR1 DFQATT and CDR2 SNEGSKA (reference sequence). CDR3 size: 14 residues. V lost 6 bases, J lost 2 bases, and 9 bases stayed unmatched. CDR3: CSASRQGFAYEQYF. CDR3 bases: TGCAGTGCCAGTAGACAGGGGTTTGCCTACGAGCAGTACTTC.

This clone was counted only a few times. The CDR3 nucleotides are TGTGCCAGCAGCACCAGGACAGGGGGCGCTGGGTTTATCGGCTTCGCTGAAGCTTTCTTT. Its protein product is CASSTRTGGAGFIGFAEAFF. The chain has TRBV7-8 and TRBJ1-1; 11 bases line up with TRBD1. The CDR3 is made up of 20 amino acids. Losses at the gene ends were 5 bases for V and 6 bases for J; bases not matched to a gene: 23. Germline-derived CDR1 and CDR2 are SGHVS and FQNEAQ.

Ten or more counts support this clone. The V call is TRBV7-6, the J call TRBJ1-6; D might be TRBD1 (6 bases). The CDR3 is 13 residues long. V lost 5 bases and J 8 bases, leaving 10 bases between the germline ends. CDR1 SGHVS and CDR2 FNYEAQ come from the germline V gene. The CDR3 DNA reads as TGTGCCAGCAGCATACGACAGGATTCACCCCTCCACTTT. It translates to CASSIRQDSPLHF.

V is TRBV24-1 and J is TRBJ2-7, with a tentative D call TRBD1 (6 bases). The CDR3 has 19 residues. Trimming stripped 2 bases from V and 2 bases from J, with 24 bases between. Germline CDR1 KGHDR, CDR2 SFDVKD. For the CDR3, the DNA is TGTGCCACCAGTGATTCCTTTCGCCGACGAGGACAGACCCCCTACGAGCAGTACTTC. This gives the protein CATSDSFRRRGQTPYEQYF.

The chain couples TRBV6-5 to TRBJ1-3; D might be TRBD1 (5 bases). The germline CDR1 and CDR2 sequences are MNHEY and SVGAGI. V lost 8 bases, J lost 0 bases, and 11 bases lay in between. The CDR3 is 14 residues long. The CDR3 DNA reads as TGTGCCAGCTTGGTGGGGGGCTCTGGAAACACCATATATTTT. Protein sequence: CASLVGGSGNTIYF.

The chain carries TRBV28 and TRBJ1-3; D perhaps matches TRBD1 (5 bases). Between the trimmed V and J ends, which lost 4 bases and 5 bases, there was a span of 12 bases. Germline V gene data show CDR1 as MDHEN and CDR2 as SYDVKM. The CDR3 totals 14 residues. CDR3 region: CASSWQGPRNTIYF. CDR3 DNA sequence: TGTGCCAGCAGTTGGCAGGGCCCCCGAAACACCATATATTTT.

V usage is TRBV13 and J usage is TRBJ2-5, with 8 bases identical to TRBD1. Germline loops: CDR1 PRHDT, CDR2 FYEKMQ (reference sequence). The CDR3 spans 15 residues. The trim removed 5 bases at V and 5 bases at J, leaving 10 bases unmatched. CDR3 sequence: CASSTPTGVMETQYF. CDR3 nucleotide sequence: TGTGCCAGCAGCACACCGACAGGGGTGATGGAGACCCAGTACTTC.

The chain carries TRBV5-1 and TRBJ1-1, with 10 nucleotides matching TRBD1. The CDR3 consists of 16 residues. Trimming took 0 bases from V and 4 from J; bases not matched to a gene: 6. Germline values: CDR1 SGHRS, CDR2 YFSETQ. CDR3 residues: CASSLETGGFGTEAFF. For the CDR3, the DNA is TGCGCCAGCAGCTTGGAGACAGGGGGCTTCGGCACTGAAGCTTTCTTT. Full variable domain (rest looked up from reference TRBV5-1 and TRBJ1-1): KAGVTQTPRYLIKTRGQQVTLSCSPISGHRSVSWYQQTPGQGLQFLFEYFSETQRNKGNFPGRFSGRQFSNSRSEMNVSTLELGDSALYLCASSLETGGFGTEAFFGQGTRLTVV.

This chain joins TRBV5-1 and TRBJ1-4; D unresolved. CDR1 is SGHRS, CDR2 YFSETQ, per germline. V gave up 5 bases and J gave up 7 bases, with 12 bases separating them. The CDR3 is 13 residues long. This CDR3 is CASSLSSGEKLFF. The CDR3 coding sequence is TGCGCCAGCAGTTTATCTTCCGGTGAAAAACTGTTTTTT. Full variable domain (missing parts from reference TRBV5-1 and TRBJ1-4): KAGVTQTPRYLIKTRGQQVTLSCSPISGHRSVSWYQQTPGQGLQFLFEYFSETQRNKGNFPGRFSGRQFSNSRSEMNVSTLELGDSALYLCASSLSSGEKLFFGSGTQLSVL.

The chain carries TRBV5-1 and TRBJ1-4, with 9 bases that match TRBD1. J was trimmed by 8 bases and V by 3 bases; bases with no gene match: 2. The CDR3 is 13 amino acids. Germline CDR1 SGHRS, CDR2 YFSETQ. CDR3 bases: TGCGCCAGCAGCTCCGGGACAGGGGAAAAACTGTTTTTT. Protein: CASSSGTGEKLFF. Combining the CDR3 with reference TRBV5-1 and TRBJ1-4 gives the whole variable domain KAGVTQTPRYLIKTRGQQVTLSCSPISGHRSVSWYQQTPGQGLQFLFEYFSETQRNKGNFPGRFSGRQFSNSRSEMNVSTLELGDSALYLCASSSGTGEKLFFGSGTQLSVL.

The CDR3 sequence is CASPRDRGLRNEQFF. The DNA of the CDR3 is TGTGCCAGCCCCCGGGACAGGGGTTTGAGGAATGAGCAGTTCTTC. V is TRBV6-5 and J is TRBJ2-1; 10 bases fit TRBD1. Germline V lookup: CDR1 MNHEY, CDR2 SVGAGI. This CDR3 is built from 15 residues. The V gene end was trimmed by 8 bases and the J gene end by 7 bases; junction bases not matched to a gene: 11.

The J gene is TRBJ2-2, the V gene TRBV7-6, with D perhaps TRBD2 (5 bases). In germline, CDR1 is SGHVS, CDR2 FNYEAQ. Trimming shortened V by 2 bases and J by 0 bases, and 7 bases separated the two germline ends. This CDR3 comprises 15 residues. CDR3 region: CASSLMRANTGELFF. Here the CDR3 DNA reads TGTGCCAGCAGCTTAATGCGGGCGAACACCGGGGAGCTGTTTTTT.

This chain connects TRBV2 to TRBJ2-3; maybe TRBD1 (5 bases). In germline, CDR1 is SNHLY, CDR2 FYNNEI. The CDR3 is 14 residues long. V lost 9 bases to trimming and J lost 3 bases, with 16 bases between them. The CDR3 DNA is TGTGCCAGTTTACCAGGGTTTGGAACAGATACGCAGTATTTT. Translated, it gives CASLPGFGTDTQYF.

This clone was picked up a small number of times. The chain uses TRBV5-1 and TRBJ1-1; maybe TRBD1 (5 bases). Trimming cost V 4 bases and J 4 bases, with 14 bases left between them. CDR1 is SGHRS, CDR2 YFSETQ, per germline. The CDR3 totals 14 residues. This chain's CDR3 is CASSQWGGGTEAFF. CDR3 in DNA: TGCGCCAGCAGCCAATGGGGCGGGGGCACTGAAGCTTTCTTT.

This chain connects TRBV3-1 (or the pseudogene TRBV3-2) to TRBJ2-1; 9 bases fit TRBD1. The junction had 11 bases not matched to a gene; V was cut back by 6 bases and J by 5 bases. The CDR3 spans 16 residues. The germline V gene encodes CDR1 LGHDT and CDR2 YNNKEL (reference sequence). The CDR3 loop reads CASSLDGTGKDNEQFF. CDR3 nucleotides: TGTGCCAGCAGTCTCGACGGGACAGGGAAAGACAATGAGCAGTTCTTC.

This clone was found a few times. The V and J genes are TRBV7-2 and TRBJ2-6; D not certain. V was pared by 4 bases and J by 3 bases, with 10 bases between. The germline V gene has CDR1 SGHTA and CDR2 FQGNSA. This CDR3 is 15 amino acids long. This CDR3 reads CASSSHGVGANVLTF. DNA of the CDR3: TGTGCCAGCAGCTCGCACGGAGTTGGGGCCAACGTCCTGACTTTC.

The gene calls are TRBV6-5 and TRBJ1-1; D unresolved. The germline V and J ends were trimmed by 5 bases and 2 bases, with 9 bases remaining between them. The CDR3 covers 13 residues. Germline V gives CDR1 MNHEY, CDR2 SVGAGI. DNA of the CDR3: TGTGCCAGCAGTCAGACAAGAAACACTGAAGCTTTCTTT. Translating gives CASSQTRNTEAFF.

The rearrangement joins TRBV2 to TRBJ2-3, with 9 bases matching TRBD2. This CDR3 spans 17 amino acids. Per the germline V gene, CDR1 is SNHLY and CDR2 is FYNNEI. V was pared by 9 bases and J by 4 bases, with 17 bases of the junction left unmatched. CDR3 in DNA: TGTGCCAGTGTTACGGAGGCTAGCGGGATTTCGGCAGATACGCAGTATTTT. This codes for CASVTEASGISADTQYF.

The rearrangement links TRBV30 to TRBJ2-2, with D tentatively TRBD2 (6 bases). Per germline, CDR1 GTSNPN and CDR2 SVGIG (reference sequence). V was shortened by 3 bases and J by 4 bases, with 15 bases between the two germline ends. CDR3 size: 15 residues. The CDR3 DNA reads TGTGCCTGGAGCCGAATAGCGGCCTCCACCGGGGAGCTGTTTTTT. Translated: CAWSRIAASTGELFF.

The chain carries TRBV5-1 and TRBJ2-3; TRBD2 is a possible D gene (5 bases). Germline V gene sequence: CDR1 SGHRS, CDR2 YFSETQ. The CDR3 length is 18 residues. Trimming left V 4 bases short and J 2 bases short, with 23 bases between. Written as DNA, the CDR3 is TGCGCCAGCAGCCTGCGTGATAGCGCAGACTTCCACACAGATACGCAGTATTTT. Encoded protein: CASSLRDSADFHTDTQYF.

This chain links TRBV27 with TRBJ2-6; D ambiguous. CDR1 is MNHEY and CDR2 is SMNVEV in the germline V gene (reference sequence). V shed 6 bases and J shed 3 bases, with 12 bases lying between them. The CDR3 is 15 amino acids. The CDR3 DNA reads as TGTGCCAGCAGCACAGACATAAGTGGGGCCAACGTCCTGACTTTC. It yields the protein CASSTDISGANVLTF. Full variable domain (remainder filled in from reference TRBV27 and TRBJ2-6): EAQVTQNPRYLITVTGKKLTVTCSQNMNHEYMSWYRQDPGLGLRQIYYSMNVEVTDKGDVPEGYKVSRKEKRNFPLILESPSPNQTSLYFCASSTDISGANVLTFGAGSRLTVL.

V gene TRBV12-3 or TRBV12-4 combines with J gene TRBJ1-6; 7 bases line up with TRBD1. The CDR3 has 12 residues. V dropped 5 bases and J dropped 15; count of bases not matched to a gene: 7. The CDR3 bases are TGTGCCAGCAGTACCGACAGGGATCACCTCCACTTT. Its translation is CASSTDRDHLHF.